What follows are 13 T cell receptor beta chains derived from one specimen sequenced in a study of radiation and T cells in renal cell carcinoma. Time point specified: blood 2 weeks post-SBRT. Treatment here: 15 Gy SBRT to primary tumor, nephrectomy 4 weeks later. Generated by immunoSEQ multiplex PCR, the TCRdb table keeps only in-frame clones and is missing some. This repertoire shows around 80,000 clones, roughly 82% found once; its top ten account for 5.5% to 7.5%. Sequencing was performed on blood, taken from a patient whose treatment included radiotherapy and nephrectomy. All receptors derive from a man aged 55 to 70 with renal cell carcinoma.

The chain uses TRBV18 and TRBJ2-5; 10 bases fit TRBD1. The V gene end was trimmed by 3 bases and the J gene end by 5 bases; junction bases not matched to a gene: 6. Germline V gene lookup returns CDR1 KGHSH and CDR2 LQKENI. The CDR3 spans 15 residues. The CDR3: CASSPYDRGLETQYF. The CDR3 coding sequence is TGTGCCAGCTCACCGTATGACAGGGGGCTTGAGACCCAGTACTTC.

V is TRBV10-3 and J is TRBJ2-7; 11 bases align to TRBD2. Unmatched junction bases numbered 8, after V lost 3 bases and J lost 4 bases. Germline V gives CDR1 ENHRY, CDR2 SYGVKD. This CDR3 is built from 16 residues. This CDR3 is CAISDPQGTSGYEQYF. In DNA form, the CDR3 reads TGTGCCATCAGTGACCCTCAAGGGACTAGCGGTTACGAGCAGTACTTC.

The V gene is TRBV28, the J gene TRBJ1-2, with TRBD1 identical over 11 bases. Germline V lookup: CDR1 MDHEN, CDR2 SYDVKM. V shed 7 bases and J 8 bases; nucleotides not matched to a gene: 9. This CDR3 spans 14 amino acids. The CDR3 DNA reads as TGTGCCAGCACCATGAGCCGGGACAGGGGGGGCTACACCTTC. Translation: CASTMSRDRGGYTF.

The rearrangement links TRBV19 to TRBJ2-3; D gene unclear. With 4 bases removed from V and 1 base from J, the gap between germline ends came to 3 bases. Germline CDR1 and CDR2: LNHDA and SQIVND (reference sequence). This CDR3 has 12 amino acids. The CDR3 sequence is CASSKGTDTQYF. In nucleotides, the CDR3 is TGTGCCAGTAGTAAAGGCACAGATACGCAGTATTTT.

This clone showed up just a few times. This chain joins TRBV27 and TRBJ2-1, with TRBD2 matching over 7 bases. Germline CDR1 MNHEY, CDR2 SMNVEV (reference sequence). V lost 7 bases, J lost 7 bases, and 7 bases stayed unmatched. The CDR3 runs 13 residues. In DNA, the CDR3 is TGTGCCAGCACTAGCGGAGGCCGGAATGAGCAGTTCTTC. The encoded protein is CASTSGGRNEQFF.

The chain recombines TRBV5-8 with TRBJ2-2; D is unclear. CDR3 size: 14 residues. Trimming removed 1 base at V and 3 bases at J, with 7 bases between. Germline CDR1 reads SGHTS; CDR2 reads YDEGEE. CDR3 loop: CASSLWAYTGELFF. The CDR3 DNA reads TGTGCCAGCAGCTTGTGGGCCTACACCGGGGAGCTGTTTTTT.

J is TRBJ2-1 and V is TRBV6-1; 12 bases align to TRBD2. This CDR3 is 17 amino acids long. The V segment lost 2 bases and the J segment 2 bases; nucleotides outside the gene matches: 4. In germline, CDR1 is MNHNS, CDR2 SASEGT. The DNA of the CDR3 is TGTGCCAGCAGTGAATCGACTAGCGGGAGTCCCTACAATGAGCAGTTCTTC. It translates to CASSESTSGSPYNEQFF.

The chain recombines TRBV27 with TRBJ1-5; no firm D call. The CDR3 is 12 residues long. The germline CDR1 and CDR2 sequences are MNHEY and SMNVEV (reference sequence). The V end was cut by 5 bases, the J end by 5 bases, with 7 bases between. CDR3 region: CASSHFDQPQHF. The CDR3 nucleotides read TGTGCCAGCAGTCATTTTGATCAGCCCCAGCATTTT.

The V call is TRBV6-1, the J call TRBJ1-4; possible D gene TRBD1, 6 bases. CDR1 and CDR2 from the germline V gene are MNHNS and SASEGT. V lost 6 bases, J lost 7 bases, and 18 bases lay in between. This CDR3 has 15 amino acids. The CDR3 here is CASSRGQGASEKLFF. Written as DNA, the CDR3 is TGTGCCAGCAGCCGGGGGCAGGGCGCTTCTGAAAAACTGTTTTTT.

The chain links TRBV6-1 to TRBJ2-7; 7 bases are a match to TRBD1. The CDR3 loop spans 14 amino acids. V shed 4 bases, J shed 4 bases, and the junction held 7 bases outside the gene matches. CDR1 and CDR2 (germline): MNHNS, SASEGT. The chain's CDR3 is CASSGTGWSYEQYF. For the CDR3, the DNA is TGTGCCAGCAGTGGGACAGGTTGGTCGTACGAGCAGTACTTC.

The chain carries TRBV5-1 and TRBJ2-5; D unresolved. There are 14 residues in the CDR3. Germline V gene sequence: CDR1 SGHRS, CDR2 YFSETQ. Trimming stripped 0 bases from V and 2 bases from J, with 8 bases between. The CDR3, as DNA: TGCGCCAGCAGCTTGGGGTTACTACAAGAGACCCAGTACTTC. This gives the protein CASSLGLLQETQYF.

V is TRBV10-1 and J is TRBJ1-5; 7 nucleotides match TRBD1. The CDR3 has 17 residues. Germline V gene sequence: CDR1 WNHNN, CDR2 SYGVQD (reference sequence). V lost 0 bases to trimming and J lost 2 bases; unmatched junction nucleotides: 7. CDR3 amino acids: CASSESVRGRGNQPQHF. In nucleotides, the CDR3 is TGCGCCAGCAGTGAGTCAGTGAGGGGGCGAGGCAATCAGCCCCAGCATTTT.

The chain joins TRBV18 to TRBJ2-2; D possibly corresponds to TRBD1 (6 bases). Germline-derived CDR1 and CDR2 are KGHSH and LQKENI. The CDR3 loop spans 13 amino acids. Trimming cost V 3 bases and J 7 bases, with 9 bases left between them. CDR3: CASSPRQDGELFF. The CDR3 DNA is TGTGCCAGCTCACCCCGACAGGACGGGGAGCTGTTTTTT. The entire variable domain, with the rest obtained from reference TRBV18 and TRBJ2-2, is as follows: NAGVMQNPRHLVRRRGQEARLRCSPMKGHSHVYWYRQLPEEGLKFMVYLQKENIIDESGMPKERFSAEFPKEGPSILRIQQVVRGDSAAYFCASSPRQDGELFFGEGSRLTVL.